This T cell receptor (beta chain) was retrieved from a study of CD8 T cells in ankylosing spondylitis. This clonotype was seen at least ten times. Its antigen is currently unknown. Study results and caveats: Seemingly distinctive of ankylosing spondylitis blood was a TCR beta motif formed by eight highly homologous variants.

CDR3 size: 14 residues. The germline gives CDR1 SGHRS, CDR2 YFSETQ. V dropped 7 bases and J dropped 5 bases, with 19 bases sitting between them. Using its own MiXCR run on the 5' RACE reads, TCRdb lists one record per CDR3 protein. The sample yields hundreds of thousands of distinct CDR3 sequences, approximately 12% seen once. Sequencing was performed on blood, either unsorted or a sorted T cell fraction (not recorded which). The chain combines TRBV5-1 with TRBJ2-7; D perhaps matches TRBD1 (6 bases). The TCR originated in a male donor with ankylosing spondylitis. CDR3 sequence: CASRVGQRNHEQYF. In DNA, the CDR3 is TGCGCCAGCCGTGTGGGACAACGCAACCACGAGCAGTACTTC.